This T cell receptor beta chain was recorded in a study of beta chain features in type 1 diabetes. Study-level background: In age, gender and cell yields, patients were similar to healthy donors. Findings and limits, study-wide: For patients and controls alike, PCR might favor shorter templates to the same degree. Compared with healthy donors, patients appeared to share more similar naive, central memory and regulatory TCRB repertoires.

A word on this clone: Its specificity is not known.

V trimming: 0 bases; J trimming: 1 base; junction bases outside the gene matches: 7. Germline V gene data show CDR1 as SGDLS and CDR2 as YYNGEE. This CDR3 has 19 residues. Expressed TCRB transcripts got sequenced, as all isolated RNA was reverse transcribed. Profiled with immunoSEQ multiplex PCR; TCRdb holds only in-frame clones, not every one. The repertoire holds around 430,000 clones, with about 30% as singletons. The sample was naive CD4+ T cells from blood. This clonotype was sampled from a man between 18 and 35 years old in good health. The chain has TRBV9 and TRBJ2-1, with 13 positions matching TRBD2. The CDR3 sequence is CASSVEQTSGRPSYNEQFF. CDR3 nucleotide sequence: TGTGCCAGCAGCGTAGAACAGACTAGCGGGAGGCCATCCTACAATGAGCAGTTCTTC.